The present entry profiles one T cell receptor (beta chain) with its context. These data originate in a study of shared clonotypes between healthy human individuals. Using immunoSEQ multiplex PCR, the repertoire was profiled, and TCRdb retains in-frame clones only, with some absent. The sample carries roughly 1,600,000 clones, 98% to 99% recorded once. Germline CDR1 and CDR2: SQVTM and ANQGSEA. The CDR3 covers 12 residues. V lost 5 bases to trimming and J lost 2 bases, with 9 bases between them. The sequence was collected from a young man in good health. The V and J genes are TRBV29-1 and TRBJ1-2; weak D call: TRBD1 (6 bases). The sample consisted of naive CD4+ T cells sorted from blood. The subset here: CD45RA+ positively selected. The DNA of the CDR3 is TGCAGCGTTCTCACAGGGAACTATGGCTACACCTTC. Its protein product is CSVLTGNYGYTF.